The T cell receptor beta chain under discussion was sequenced for a study of blood T cell repertoires in COVID-19. This clone was seen just once. This CDR3 is also generated by other DNA sequences in the sample. The CDR3 spans 13 residues. V trimming: 3 bases; J trimming: 4 bases; junction bases outside the gene matches: 2. Germline CDR1 MGHRA, CDR2 YSYEKL. Sequenced by immunoSEQ multiplex PCR; TCRdb stores in-frame clones only, minus some. The data contain a few hundred thousand clones, more than 80% of them singletons. Residents of about two dozen US areas, aged roughly 18 to 90 years, made up the participants. Donors were grouped by their self-reported clinical history.

The sample comprised PBMCs or T cells enriched from blood (not recorded which). The V gene is TRBV4-1, the J gene TRBJ1-2; 7 bases line up with TRBD1. The receptor was derived from a woman aged 18-29 years who had recovered from COVID-19. CDR3 coding DNA: TGCGCCAGCAGCCAGGGGACAGTCTATGGCTACACCTTC. This translates into CASSQGTVYGYTF.